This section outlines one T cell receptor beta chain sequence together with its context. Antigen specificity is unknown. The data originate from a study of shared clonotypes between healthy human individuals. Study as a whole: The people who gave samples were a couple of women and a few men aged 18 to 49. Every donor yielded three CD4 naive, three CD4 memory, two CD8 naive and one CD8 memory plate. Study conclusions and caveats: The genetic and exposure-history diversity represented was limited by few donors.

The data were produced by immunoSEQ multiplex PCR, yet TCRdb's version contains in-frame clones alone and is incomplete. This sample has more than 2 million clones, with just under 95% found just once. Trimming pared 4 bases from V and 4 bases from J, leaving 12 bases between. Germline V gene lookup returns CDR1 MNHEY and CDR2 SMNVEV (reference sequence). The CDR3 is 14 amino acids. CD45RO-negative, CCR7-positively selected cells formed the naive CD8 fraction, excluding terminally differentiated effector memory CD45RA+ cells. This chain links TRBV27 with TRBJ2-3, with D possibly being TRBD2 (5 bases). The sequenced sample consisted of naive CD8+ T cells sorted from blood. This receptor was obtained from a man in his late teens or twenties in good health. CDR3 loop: CASSYFSAPDTQYF. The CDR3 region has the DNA TGTGCCAGCAGTTACTTTAGCGCCCCAGATACGCAGTATTTT.